This TCR beta chain was identified during a study of cytomegalovirus exposure and HLA in healthy donors. Study-wide points: Reports credit the classifier with highly specific, highly sensitive diagnosis of cytomegalovirus status. TCR beta chains numbering more than 150 were designated cytomegalovirus-associated. Immune exposure information available was restricted to CMV serostatus.

V lost 5 bases to trimming and J lost 2 bases, with 13 bases between them. There are 14 residues in the CDR3. Per the germline V gene, CDR1 is SGHAT and CDR2 is FQNNGV. Amplification used 60 Vbeta primers and 13 Jbeta primers. Libraries were prepared by immunoSEQ multiplex PCR; TCRdb keeps only in-frame clonotypes and omits some of them. The table lists around 180,000 clones, over 70% of them singletons. This clone was observed once. The target antigen is unknown. Although they were nominally healthy when sampled, donors likely had unrecorded immune exposures. The V and J genes are TRBV11-2 and TRBJ2-7; D perhaps matches TRBD1 (7 bases). Input material: PBMCs. The TCR comes from a woman younger than 45 in good health and CMV-seropositive. The CDR3 DNA is TGTGCCAGCAGCCCCCAGGGGGGCGCCTACGAGCAGTACTTC. Translating gives CASSPQGGAYEQYF.